This TCR beta chain came from a study of blood T cell repertoires in COVID-19 (dated by TCRdb to 2018 to 2021). About the study as a whole: Collaborator samples came from the United States, Italy and Spain and covered acute and convalescent phases of COVID-19. The prospective study material was composed of cDNA or gDNA derived from T cells, B-cell-depleted T cells, or PBMCs. Deeply sampled blood TCRbeta repertoires from subjects exposed to, actively infected with, or recovered from COVID-19 were included in the dataset. A freely available public database, intended as a resource for researchers studying the immune response to SARS-CoV-2, is where the repertoires were released. Samples came from the ongoing ImmuneRACE study (first 160 participants) plus 1,254 subjects from 6 global collaborators. The sample metadata nearly always contained a de-identified subject ID, COVID-19 status, age in years and sex. Where available, HLA class I and class II types were taken from metadata supplied by the sample provider and were not determined by assay-based typing. The study at large found these results: The quantity of clinical and demographic metadata differed by source and by participant and was supplied without curation.

Collaborating institutions collected whole blood in K2EDTA tubes following their own protocols. For TCRbeta analysis, collaborator samples were shipped as frozen whole blood, as isolated PBMCs, or as DNA extracted from either sample type. With regard to this clone: Its target antigen remains unknown. The record has no base qualities; no much larger clone is one base away.

TCRbeta CDR3 regions were amplified from genomic DNA using the immunoSEQ Assay, a bias-controlled multiplex PCR. Per the original workflow: Nucleated cell counts per sample were estimated from amplification of reference gene primers within the assay. To quantify the absolute abundance of each unique TCRbeta CDR3 rearrangement, sequence reads were collapsed and filtered. For each sample, productive Simpson clonality was calculated by taking the square root of Simpson's diversity index across productive rearrangements. Imported from immuneACCESS, the table was reduced by TCRdb to in-frame sequences with V and J called. These copies leave out some clones; in studies compared against another copy, an unresolved V gene accounts for under half, and the cause of the remainder is not known. V and J calls and clone size are given by that table; D and trimming were obtained from the DNA. The sample table holds 90,000 to 120,000 clones, of which 88% were seen once. The ten most abundant clones make up under 7% of the sample.

Material for sequencing was peripheral blood. The receptor was derived from a man aged 45 to 65 with active or convalescent COVID-19.

The CDR3 protein is CASFVAGGMNTEAFF. The DNA sequence is as follows: TGTGCCAGCTTCGTGGCAGGGGGCATGAACACTGAAGCTTTCTTT. The sequence joins TRBV28 to TRBJ1-1, with 8 middle bases fitting TRBD1. Unmatched junction bases come to 8, with V trimmed by 8 bases and J by 0 bases. The CDR3 runs 15 residues from the cysteine to the phenylalanine. CDR3 DNA is the only sequence kept; it has 45 bases, read in frame from the first base. Sequences MDHEN (CDR1) and SYDVKM (CDR2) are obtained from the germline V gene.